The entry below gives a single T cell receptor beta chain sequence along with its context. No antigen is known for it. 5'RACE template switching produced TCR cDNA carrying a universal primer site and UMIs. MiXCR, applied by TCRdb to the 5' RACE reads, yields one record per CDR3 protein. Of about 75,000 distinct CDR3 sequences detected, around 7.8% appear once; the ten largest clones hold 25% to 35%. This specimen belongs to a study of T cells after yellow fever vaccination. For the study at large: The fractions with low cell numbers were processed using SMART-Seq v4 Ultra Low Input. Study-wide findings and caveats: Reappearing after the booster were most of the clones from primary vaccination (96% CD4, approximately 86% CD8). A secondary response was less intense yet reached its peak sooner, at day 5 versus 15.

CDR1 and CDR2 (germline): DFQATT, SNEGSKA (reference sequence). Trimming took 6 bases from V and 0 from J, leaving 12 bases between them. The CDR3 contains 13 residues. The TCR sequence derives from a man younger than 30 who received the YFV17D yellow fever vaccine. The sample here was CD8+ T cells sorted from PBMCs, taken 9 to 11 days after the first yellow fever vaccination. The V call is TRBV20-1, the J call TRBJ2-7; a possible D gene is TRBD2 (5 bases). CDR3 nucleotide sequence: TGCAGTGCAGTAAGCGGAAGCTCCTACGAGCAGTACTTC. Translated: CSAVSGSSYEQYF.